These 27 T cell receptor beta chains came from one sample sequenced in a study of blood T cell repertoires in COVID-19. Method: immunoSEQ multiplex PCR; TCRdb's copy keeps in-frame clones and lacks some. The sample yields about 44,000 clones, approximately 90% seen once. The sequenced sample was peripheral blood. These receptor sequences come from an elderly woman in a cohort sampled during active or convalescent COVID-19.

This clone was recorded once. CDR3 coding DNA: TGTGCCATCAGTGGGACAGGGCAGAACAATTCACCCCTCCACTTT. Its translation is CAISGTGQNNSPLHF. The chain recombines TRBV10-3 with TRBJ1-6; TRBD1 aligns across 8 bases. The germline gives CDR1 ENHRY, CDR2 SYGVKD. V lost 4 bases and J lost 7; bases outside the gene matches: 6. There are 15 residues in the CDR3.

This clone is classed as medium-sized. This sequence joins TRBV9 and TRBJ1-3; D is possibly TRBD1 (5 bases). The V and J ends lost 0 bases and 0 bases respectively, with 10 bases between them. There are 16 residues in the CDR3. CDR1 and CDR2 from the germline V gene are SGDLS and YYNGEE. CDR3: CASSVAYRSSGNTIYF. DNA for the CDR3: TGTGCCAGCAGCGTAGCTTACAGGAGCTCTGGAAACACCATATATTTT.

The chain links TRBV6-1 to TRBJ1-2; D gene unclear. Germline V gives CDR1 MNHNS, CDR2 SASEGT. This CDR3 has 13 residues. Trimming shortened V by 2 bases and J by 2 bases, and 6 bases separated the two germline ends. The CDR3 DNA reads TGTGCCAGCAGTGAACAGGCCAACTATGGCTACACCTTC. It encodes CASSEQANYGYTF.

This clone was detected only a few times. V usage is TRBV19 and J usage is TRBJ2-3; 9 bases are shared with TRBD2. Germline CDR1 and CDR2: LNHDA and SQIVND (reference sequence). Trimming removed 3 bases from V and 2 bases from J; junction bases left unmatched: 6. This CDR3 has 16 residues. DNA of the CDR3: TGTGCCAGTAGTATTCGGGCTAGCGGGGCCACAGATACGCAGTATTTT. It encodes CASSIRASGATDTQYF.

This sequence joins TRBV5-5 and TRBJ2-7, with a tentative D call TRBD1 (6 bases). This CDR3 has 15 amino acids. The V gene lost 4 bases and the J gene lost 6 bases, with 20 bases spanning the gap. Germline assignment: CDR1 SGHKS and CDR2 YYEKEE (reference sequence). CDR3 sequence (DNA): TGTGCCAGCAGCATGGGGGCAGGGATGGCGACCGAGCAGTACTTC. This translates into CASSMGAGMATEQYF. The complete variable domain, with remaining parts taken from reference TRBV5-5 and TRBJ2-7, reads DAGVTQSPTHLIKTRGQQVTLRCSPISGHKSVSWYQQVLGQGPQFIFQYYEKEERGRGNFPDRFSARQFPNYSSELNVNALLLGDSALYLCASSMGAGMATEQYFGPGTRLTVT.

This clone came up a few times. CDR3 in DNA: TGCGCCAGCAGTGACGCGGGAGGGGGCTACGAGCAGTACTTC. As protein: CASSDAGGGYEQYF. The chain has TRBV10-2 and TRBJ2-7; 9 nucleotides align to TRBD2. Germline V gene data show CDR1 as WSHSY and CDR2 as SAAADI. The CDR3 runs 14 residues. V lost 3 bases to trimming and J lost 3 bases; unmatched junction nucleotides: 3.

The chain recombines TRBV11-3 with TRBJ2-7, with D possibly TRBD2 on 6 matching bases. The CDR3 runs to 14 residues. V lost 5 bases to trimming and J lost 4 bases, with 15 bases between them. Germline CDR1 is SGHNT and CDR2 is YENEEA. This CDR3 is CASSLRLASYEQYF. DNA for the CDR3: TGTGCCAGCAGCCTCCGTCTAGCGTCTTACGAGCAGTACTTC.

V gene TRBV11-2 combines with J gene TRBJ2-3, with a weak D call TRBD2 (5 bases). The CDR3 is 14 amino acids. CDR1 SGHAT and CDR2 FQNNGV come from the germline V gene. Trimming left V 5 bases short and J 5 bases short, with 14 bases between. As DNA, the CDR3 is TGTGCCAGCAGCGCCACTAGATGGGTAGATACGCAGTATTTT. It codes for CASSATRWVDTQYF.

This chain joins TRBV10-3 and TRBJ2-2, with 7 bases matching TRBD1. The CDR3 runs 15 residues. Losses at the gene ends were 5 bases for V and 5 bases for J; bases not matched to a gene: 8. CDR1 is ENHRY and CDR2 is SYGVKD in the germline V gene. CDR3 in DNA: TGTGCCATCAGTTCCGGGACAGCCACGACCGGGGAGCTGTTTTTT. It yields the protein CAISSGTATTGELFF.

V and J are TRBV27 and TRBJ1-6; no clear D. CDR3 size: 12 residues. In germline, CDR1 is MNHEY, CDR2 SMNVEV (reference sequence). The V end was cut by 7 bases, the J end by 4 bases, with 5 bases between. CDR3 in amino acids: CASTQYNSPLHF. DNA for the CDR3: TGTGCCAGCACCCAGTATAATTCACCCCTCCACTTT.

This clone was seen once. The V gene is TRBV7-8, the J gene TRBJ1-1, with 9 positions matching TRBD1. V lost 3 bases to trimming and J lost 4 bases; unmatched junction nucleotides: 3. Germline lookup yields CDR1 SGHVS and CDR2 FQNEAQ. This CDR3 spans 14 amino acids. DNA for the CDR3: TGTGCCAGCAGCTTTCAGGGACAGGGCACTGAAGCTTTCTTT. This gives the protein CASSFQGQGTEAFF.

This chain connects TRBV6-5 to TRBJ2-6, with a weak D call TRBD1 (6 bases). The V gene's germline CDR1 is MNHEY and CDR2 SVGAGI. This CDR3 is built from 14 residues. V dropped 6 bases and J dropped 8 bases, with 14 bases sitting between them. The CDR3 coding sequence is TGTGCCAGCAGGGGTATCACAGGGCCCAACGTCCTGACTTTC. Residues: CASRGITGPNVLTF.

V and J are TRBV9 and TRBJ2-1, with TRBD2 as a possible D gene (6 bases). Germline V gene lookup returns CDR1 SGDLS and CDR2 YYNGEE. CDR3 length: 15 residues. Trimming stripped 3 bases from V and 0 bases from J, with 10 bases between. CDR3 sequence: CASSDAGTSYNEQFF. The CDR3, as DNA: TGTGCCAGCAGCGACGCGGGGACCTCCTACAATGAGCAGTTCTTC.

V is TRBV4-3 and J is TRBJ1-3; the D is unclear. V lost 2 bases to trimming and J lost 4 bases, with 12 bases between them. The CDR3 runs to 15 residues. Germline assignment: CDR1 LGHNA and CDR2 YSLEER. CDR3 nucleotides: TGCGCCAGCAGCCAAAAAATGGTACAGGGAAACACCATATATTTT. It yields the protein CASSQKMVQGNTIYF.

J is TRBJ1-6 and V is TRBV30; TRBD1 matches 9 bases. The CDR3 has 16 residues. V dropped 3 bases and J dropped 3; count of bases not matched to a gene: 6. Germline CDR1 reads GTSNPN; CDR2 reads SVGIG (reference sequence). CDR3 nucleotide sequence: TGTGCCTGGAGGTTAGGACAGGGGCTCTATAATTCACCCCTCCACTTT. It encodes CAWRLGQGLYNSPLHF.

In regard to this clone: The sample contains more than one DNA sequence encoding this CDR3. The V gene is TRBV28, the J gene TRBJ1-1; D unclear. Trimming left V 2 bases short and J 10 bases short, with 8 bases between. CDR3 length: 11 amino acids. Per germline, CDR1 MDHEN and CDR2 SYDVKM. CDR3 sequence reads: CASSLNRGAFF. For the CDR3, the DNA is TGTGCCAGCAGTTTAAACCGGGGAGCTTTCTTT.

The chain couples TRBV10-1 to TRBJ2-5; possibly TRBD1 for D (5 bases). Trimming stripped 4 bases from V and 1 base from J, with 10 bases between. Looked up from germline, CDR1 is WNHNN and CDR2 is SYGVQD (reference sequence). The length of the CDR3 is 14 residues. The CDR3 DNA is TGCGCCAGCAGTGGAGGACATCCCCAAGAGACCCAGTACTTC. It translates to CASSGGHPQETQYF.

This sequence joins TRBV28 and TRBJ2-1; 9 bases fit TRBD2. Per germline, CDR1 MDHEN and CDR2 SYDVKM. V lost 6 bases to trimming and J lost 0 bases; unmatched junction nucleotides: 3. CDR3 length: 15 residues. CDR3 sequence: CASRGGRGSYNEQFF. DNA of the CDR3: TGTGCCAGCAGGGGCGGGAGGGGCTCCTACAATGAGCAGTTCTTC. The entire variable domain, with the rest obtained from reference TRBV28 and TRBJ2-1, is as follows: DVKVTQSSRYLVKRTGEKVFLECVQDMDHENMFWYRQDPGLGLRLIYFSYDVKMKEKGDIPEGYSVSREKKERFSLILESASTNQTSMYLCASRGGRGSYNEQFFGPGTRLTVL.

The V call is TRBV28, the J call TRBJ1-2; the match to TRBD1 covers 9 bases. CDR1 is MDHEN, CDR2 SYDVKM, per germline. Trimming removed 2 bases from V and 6 bases from J; junction bases left unmatched: 7. The CDR3 runs 15 residues. The CDR3 DNA reads as TGTGCCAGCAGTTTACTAATGGGACAGGGACATGGCTACACCTTC. This sequence encodes CASSLLMGQGHGYTF.

This clone was observed a single time. V is TRBV6-5 and J is TRBJ1-1; 11 bases are a match to TRBD1. CDR1 is MNHEY, CDR2 SVGAGI, per germline. There are 14 residues in the CDR3. Trimming at V came to 8 bases and at J to 3 bases, leaving 5 bases not matched to a gene. Written as DNA, the CDR3 is TGTGCCAGCGAGGACAGGGGGCTTTACACTGAAGCTTTCTTT. Amino acid sequence: CASEDRGLYTEAFF.

This rearrangement joins TRBV5-1 to TRBJ2-7, with 9 bases fitting TRBD1. CDR1 and CDR2 from the germline V gene are SGHRS and YFSETQ. The CDR3 has 15 residues. Trimming removed 0 bases from V and 7 bases from J; junction bases left unmatched: 8. CDR3 in DNA: TGCGCCAGCAGCTTGGGGGGACAGGGTAGGTGGGAGCAGTACTTC. Its protein is CASSLGGQGRWEQYF.

This chain connects TRBV7-9 to TRBJ2-1, with TRBD2 matching 7 bases. V trimming: 6 bases; J trimming: 9 bases; junction bases outside the gene matches: 14. Germline CDR1 and CDR2: SEHNR and FQNEAQ (reference sequence). The CDR3 sequence is 15 residues long. The CDR3 bases are TGTGCCAGCAGTTCAGCGGGGAGCGGGAAAAGTGAGCAGTTCTTC. This encodes CASSSAGSGKSEQFF.

The chain couples TRBV2 to TRBJ1-1; D gene uncertain. Germline V CDR1 and CDR2: SNHLY, FYNNEI. Trimming left V 5 bases short and J 8 bases short, with 12 bases between. The CDR3 covers 12 residues. CDR3 DNA sequence: TGTGCCAGCAGTTCCGGCCTAGGAGAAGCTTTCTTT. Translation gives CASSSGLGEAFF.

The chain uses TRBV20-1 and TRBJ1-1, with D tentatively TRBD1 (6 bases). The CDR3 has 10 residues. CDR1 is DFQATT and CDR2 is SNEGSKA in the germline V gene (reference sequence). Trimming pared 5 bases from V and 11 bases from J, leaving 12 bases between. DNA of the CDR3: TGCAGTGCTCTCGGGGGGCGGGCTTTCTTT. Translated: CSALGGRAFF.

The V call is TRBV6-5, the J call TRBJ2-6, with D maybe TRBD1 (6 bases). V was shortened by 5 bases and J by 1 base, with 9 bases between the two germline ends. This CDR3 is built from 15 residues. Looked up from germline, CDR1 is MNHEY and CDR2 is SVGAGI. The CDR3 loop is CASSPGQSGANVLTF. As DNA, the CDR3 is TGTGCCAGCAGTCCGGGACAATCTGGGGCCAACGTCCTGACTTTC.

Regarding this clone: Its ends do not fully match the called genes, so a read error is possible. This chain connects TRBV7-9 to TRBJ2-5; tentative D call: TRBD2 (5 bases). This CDR3 has 13 residues. Per germline, CDR1 SEHNR and CDR2 FQNEAQ (reference sequence). The CDR3 coding sequence is TGTGCCAGCAGCCTAGCTAATCAAGAGACCCAGTACTTC. Its translation is CASSLANQETQYF.

The V and J genes are TRBV27 and TRBJ2-7; D remains ambiguous. This CDR3 contains 15 residues. V lost 2 bases and J lost 4, with 15 bases in between. Germline V gene sequence: CDR1 MNHEY, CDR2 SMNVEV (reference sequence). The CDR3 sequence: CASSLTPSLLYEQYF. The CDR3 DNA is TGTGCCAGCAGTTTAACCCCAAGCCTCCTATACGAGCAGTACTTC.